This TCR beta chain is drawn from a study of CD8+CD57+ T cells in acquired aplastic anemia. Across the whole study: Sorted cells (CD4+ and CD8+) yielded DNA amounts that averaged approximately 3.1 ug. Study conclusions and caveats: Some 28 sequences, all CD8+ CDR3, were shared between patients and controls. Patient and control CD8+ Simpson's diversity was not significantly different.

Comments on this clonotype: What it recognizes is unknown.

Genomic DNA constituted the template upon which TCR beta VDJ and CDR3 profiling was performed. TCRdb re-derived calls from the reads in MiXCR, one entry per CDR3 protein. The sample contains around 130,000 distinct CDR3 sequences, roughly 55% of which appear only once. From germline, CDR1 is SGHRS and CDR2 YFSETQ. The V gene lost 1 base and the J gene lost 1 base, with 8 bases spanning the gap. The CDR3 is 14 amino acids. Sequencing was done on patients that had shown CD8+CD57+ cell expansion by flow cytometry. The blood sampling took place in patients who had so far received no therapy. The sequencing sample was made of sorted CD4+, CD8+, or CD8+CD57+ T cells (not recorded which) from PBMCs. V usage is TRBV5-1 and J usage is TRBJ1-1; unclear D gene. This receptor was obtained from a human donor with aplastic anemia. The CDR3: CASSLMERNTEAFF. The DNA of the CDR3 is TGCGCCAGCAGCTTGATGGAGCGGAACACTGAAGCTTTCTTT.